The clone carrying this T cell receptor (beta chain) showed up many times. What it recognizes is unknown. TCRdb reprocessed the RT-PCR reads with MiXCR, giving one entry per CDR3 protein. The repertoire holds 650,000 to 700,000 distinct CDR3 sequences, less than 20% seen once, with roughly 11% in the top ten. This sample is drawn from a study of response to subunit inactivated influenza vaccine. General study findings and limits: The authors suggested that few new T cells are recruited per seasonal influenza vaccination.

This CDR3 has 15 amino acids. V was cut by 2 bases and J by 7 bases, with 16 bases left in between. Germline V gene data show CDR1 as SGDLS and CDR2 as YYNGEE. The chain recombines TRBV9 with TRBJ2-1; a possible D gene is TRBD2 (6 bases). The input for sequencing was PBMCs from blood, taken 12 days after vaccination. This TCR was sampled from a middle-aged man who received an inactivated influenza vaccine. The chain's CDR3 is CASSVGGTQQNEQFF. CDR3 bases: TGTGCCAGCAGCGTTGGGGGGACTCAACAAAATGAGCAGTTCTTC.